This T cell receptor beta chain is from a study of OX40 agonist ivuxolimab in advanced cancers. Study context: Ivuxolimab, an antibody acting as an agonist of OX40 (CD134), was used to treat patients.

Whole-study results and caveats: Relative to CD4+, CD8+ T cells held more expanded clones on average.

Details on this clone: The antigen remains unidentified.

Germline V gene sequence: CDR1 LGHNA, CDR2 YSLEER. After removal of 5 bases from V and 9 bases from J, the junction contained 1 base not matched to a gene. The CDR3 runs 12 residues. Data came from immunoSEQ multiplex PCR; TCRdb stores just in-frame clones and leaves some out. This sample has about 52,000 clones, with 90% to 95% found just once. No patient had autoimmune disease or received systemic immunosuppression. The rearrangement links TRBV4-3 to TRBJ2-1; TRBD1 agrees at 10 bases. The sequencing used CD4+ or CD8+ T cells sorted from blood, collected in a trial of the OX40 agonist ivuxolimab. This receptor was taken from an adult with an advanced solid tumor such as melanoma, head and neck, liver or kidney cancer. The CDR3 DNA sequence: TGCGCCAGCAGCGACAGGGGGCCTGAGCAGTTCTTC. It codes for CASSDRGPEQFF.